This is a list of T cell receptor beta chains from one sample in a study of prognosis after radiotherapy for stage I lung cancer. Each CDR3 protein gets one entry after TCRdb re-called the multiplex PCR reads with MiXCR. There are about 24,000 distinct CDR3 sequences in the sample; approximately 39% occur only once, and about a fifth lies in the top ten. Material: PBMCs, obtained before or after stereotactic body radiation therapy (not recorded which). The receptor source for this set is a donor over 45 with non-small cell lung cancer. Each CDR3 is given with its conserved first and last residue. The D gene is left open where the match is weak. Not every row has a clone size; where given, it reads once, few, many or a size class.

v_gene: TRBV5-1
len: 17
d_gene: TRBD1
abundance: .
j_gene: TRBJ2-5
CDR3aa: CASSFIGQGGRQETQYF
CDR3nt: TGCGCCAGCAGCTTTATCGGACAGGGCGGACGGCAAGAGACCCAGTACTTC

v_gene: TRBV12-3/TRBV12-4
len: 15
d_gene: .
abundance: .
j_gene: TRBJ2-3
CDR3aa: CASLSGLVASDTQYF
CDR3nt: TGTGCCAGTCTGTCGGGGCTGGTAGCTTCAGATACGCAGTATTTT

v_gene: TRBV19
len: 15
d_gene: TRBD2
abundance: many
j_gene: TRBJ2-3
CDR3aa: CASSMVAGGADTQYF
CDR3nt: TGTGCCAGTAGTATGGTTGCGGGAGGGGCAGATACGCAGTATTTT

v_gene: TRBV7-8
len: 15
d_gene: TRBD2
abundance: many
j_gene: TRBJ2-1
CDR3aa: CASSPLAGGYNEQFF
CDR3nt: TGTGCCAGCAGCCCACTAGCGGGAGGCTACAATGAGCAGTTCTTC

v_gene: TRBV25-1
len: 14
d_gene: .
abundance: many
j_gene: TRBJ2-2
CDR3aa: CASSDPYVPGELFF
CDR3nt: TGTGCCAGCAGTGACCCCTATGTCCCCGGGGAGCTGTTTTTT

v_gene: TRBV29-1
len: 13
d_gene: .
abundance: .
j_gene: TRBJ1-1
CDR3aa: CSVEDGSTSEAFF
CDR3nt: TGCAGCGTTGAAGATGGGTCGACCTCTGAAGCTTTCTTT

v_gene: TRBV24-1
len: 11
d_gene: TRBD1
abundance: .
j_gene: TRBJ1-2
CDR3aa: CATRTGGGYTF
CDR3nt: TGTGCCACCAGAACAGGGGGGGGCTACACCTTC

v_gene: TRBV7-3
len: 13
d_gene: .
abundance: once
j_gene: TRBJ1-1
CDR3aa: CASSFDSYSEAFF
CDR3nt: TGTGCCAGCAGCTTCGACAGTTACAGCGAAGCTTTCTTT

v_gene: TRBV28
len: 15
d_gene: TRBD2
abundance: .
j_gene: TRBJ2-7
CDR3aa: CAGSSVGTSTCEQYF
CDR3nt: TGTGCCGGCAGTTCCGTCGGGACTAGCACTTGCGAGCAGTACTTC

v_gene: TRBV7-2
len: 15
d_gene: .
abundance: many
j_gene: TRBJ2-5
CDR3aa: CASSPSGEGTETQYF
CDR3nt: TGTGCCAGCAGCCCCTCTGGAGAGGGGACCGAGACCCAGTACTTC

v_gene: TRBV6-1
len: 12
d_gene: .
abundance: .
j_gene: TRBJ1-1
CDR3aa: CASSPTEYEAFF
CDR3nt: TGTGCCAGCAGCCCCACAGAATATGAAGCTTTCTTT

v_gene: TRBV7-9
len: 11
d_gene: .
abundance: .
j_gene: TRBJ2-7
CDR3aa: CATNTRDKQYF
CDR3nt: TGTGCCACCAACACCAGAGATAAGCAGTACTTT

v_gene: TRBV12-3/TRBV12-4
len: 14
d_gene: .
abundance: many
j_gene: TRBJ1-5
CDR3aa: CASSPDRRNQPQHF
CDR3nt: TGTGCCAGCAGCCCCGACAGACGGAATCAGCCCCAGCATTTT

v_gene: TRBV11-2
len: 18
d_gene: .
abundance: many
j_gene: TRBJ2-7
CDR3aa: CASRTGGLASGSLYEQYF
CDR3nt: TGTGCCAGCAGGACAGGGGGCTTGGCTAGCGGGAGCCTCTACGAGCAGTACTTC

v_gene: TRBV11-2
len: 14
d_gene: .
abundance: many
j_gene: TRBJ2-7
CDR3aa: CASSLVEGFYEQYF
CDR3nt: TGTGCCAGCAGCTTAGTCGAGGGATTCTACGAGCAGTACTTC